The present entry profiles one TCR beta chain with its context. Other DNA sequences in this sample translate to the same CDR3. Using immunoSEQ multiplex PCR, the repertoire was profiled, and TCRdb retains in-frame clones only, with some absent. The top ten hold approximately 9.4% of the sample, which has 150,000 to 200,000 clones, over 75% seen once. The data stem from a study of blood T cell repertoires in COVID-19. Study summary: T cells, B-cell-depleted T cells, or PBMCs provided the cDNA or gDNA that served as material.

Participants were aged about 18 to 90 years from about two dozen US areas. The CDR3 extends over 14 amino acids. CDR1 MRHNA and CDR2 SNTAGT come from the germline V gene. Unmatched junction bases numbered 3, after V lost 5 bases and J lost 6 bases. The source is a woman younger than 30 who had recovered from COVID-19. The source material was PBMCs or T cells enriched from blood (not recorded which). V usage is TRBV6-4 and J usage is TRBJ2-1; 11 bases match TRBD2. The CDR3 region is CASSPGTSGNEQFF. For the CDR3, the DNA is TGTGCCAGCAGTCCCGGGACTAGCGGCAATGAGCAGTTCTTC.